This T cell receptor beta chain was identified in a study of vaccination and CD4 T cells after COVID-19. Whole-study context: The convalescents were made up of six males and four females, two of whom were Hispanic.

Scientists ran DNA taken from cultured CD4+ T cells through the Oncomine TCR Beta short-read assay for sequencing. TCRdb redid the calling of the PCR reads with MiXCR, one entry per CDR3 protein. Here the sample spans approximately 19,000 distinct CDR3 sequences, roughly three fifths being singletons. About this clonotype itself: Its antigen remains unknown. Its ends do not fully match the called genes, so a read error is possible.

Documented treatment: roughly 10-day PBMC culture with coronavirus spike peptide pools or control peptides (ViraFEST assay). CDR1 and CDR2 from the germline V gene are SSHAT and FNYEAQ (reference sequence). The CDR3 is made up of 13 amino acids. The source is a human donor who had recovered from COVID-19. V gene TRBV7-7 combines with J gene TRBJ2-2; D unresolved. The sequenced sample consisted of CD4+ T cells from blood, cultured in vitro. This chain's CDR3 is CASSFDGTGELFF. CDR3 nucleotide sequence: TGTGCTAGCAGCTTTGATGGCACCGGGGAGCTGTTTTTT.